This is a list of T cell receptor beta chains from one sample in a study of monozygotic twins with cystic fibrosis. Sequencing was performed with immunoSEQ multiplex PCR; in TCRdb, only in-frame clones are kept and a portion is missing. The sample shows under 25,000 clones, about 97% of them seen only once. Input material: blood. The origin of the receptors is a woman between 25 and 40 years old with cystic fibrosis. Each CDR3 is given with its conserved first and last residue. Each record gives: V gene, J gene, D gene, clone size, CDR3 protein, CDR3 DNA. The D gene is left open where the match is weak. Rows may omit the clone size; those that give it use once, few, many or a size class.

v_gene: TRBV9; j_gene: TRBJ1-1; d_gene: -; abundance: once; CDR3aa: CASSAAGTPGLNTEAFF; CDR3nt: TGTGCCAGCAGCGCGGCCGGGACGCCGGGGTTGAACACTGAAGCTTTCTTT
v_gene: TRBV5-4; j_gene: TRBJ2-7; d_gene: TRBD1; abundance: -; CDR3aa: CASSPGQGVAYEQYF; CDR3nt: TGTGCCAGCAGCCCCGGACAGGGGGTAGCCTACGAGCAGTACTTC
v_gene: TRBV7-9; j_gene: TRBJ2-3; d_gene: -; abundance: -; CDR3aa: CASSGALADTQYF; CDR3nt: TGTGCCAGCAGCGGAGCATTGGCAGATACGCAGTATTTT
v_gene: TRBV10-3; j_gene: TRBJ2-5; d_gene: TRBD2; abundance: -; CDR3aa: CAISAGEKETQYF; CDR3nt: TGTGCCATATCAGCGGGGGAGAAAGAGACCCAGTACTTC
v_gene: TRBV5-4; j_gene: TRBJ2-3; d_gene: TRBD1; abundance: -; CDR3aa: CASSLVRGPADTQYF; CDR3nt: TGTGCCAGCAGCTTGGTCAGGGGGCCCGCAGATACGCAGTATTTT
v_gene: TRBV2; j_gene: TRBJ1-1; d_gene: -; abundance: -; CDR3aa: CASIRQVGDTEAFF; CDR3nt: TGTGCCAGCATACGACAGGTTGGGGACACTGAAGCTTTCTTT
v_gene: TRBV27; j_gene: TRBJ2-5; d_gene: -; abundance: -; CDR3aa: CASSPRRGAKRETQYF; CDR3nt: TGTGCCAGCAGTCCCCGAAGGGGGGCAAAGCGAGAGACCCAGTACTTC
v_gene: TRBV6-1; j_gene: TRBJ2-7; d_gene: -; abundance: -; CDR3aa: CASSELGTVSLREQYF; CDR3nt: TGTGCCAGCAGTGAATTGGGGACCGTGAGCCTACGCGAGCAGTACTTC
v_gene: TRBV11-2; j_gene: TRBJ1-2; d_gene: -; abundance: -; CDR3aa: CASSPPRGGYTF; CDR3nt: TGTGCCAGCAGCCCCCCGCGGGGTGGCTACACCTTC
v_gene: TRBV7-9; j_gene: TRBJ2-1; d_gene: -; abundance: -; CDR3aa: CASSSPTLGSTYNEQFF; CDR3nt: TGTGCCAGCAGCTCTCCTACATTGGGCTCAACCTACAATGAGCAGTTCTTC
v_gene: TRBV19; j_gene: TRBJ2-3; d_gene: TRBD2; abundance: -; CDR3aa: CASSQLAGRRDTQYF; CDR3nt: TGTGCCAGTAGCCAACTAGCGGGGAGAAGAGATACGCAGTATTTT
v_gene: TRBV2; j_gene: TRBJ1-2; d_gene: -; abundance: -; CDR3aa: CASSLQPNYGYTF; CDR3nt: TGTGCCAGCAGTCTGCAACCTAACTATGGCTACACCTTC
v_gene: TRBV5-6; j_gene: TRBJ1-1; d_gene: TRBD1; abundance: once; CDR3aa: CASSFGGTGTILQDEAFF; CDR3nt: TGTGCCAGCAGCTTCGGTGGGACAGGCACGATCCTCCAAGACGAAGCTTTCTTT
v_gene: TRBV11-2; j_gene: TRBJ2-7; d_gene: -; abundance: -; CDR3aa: CASSLGFLGGALEQYF; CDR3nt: TGTGCCAGCAGCTTAGGGTTTTTGGGCGGGGCTCTCGAGCAGTACTTC
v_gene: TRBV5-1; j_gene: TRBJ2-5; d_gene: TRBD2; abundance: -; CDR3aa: CASSPGASGGEETQYF; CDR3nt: TGCGCCAGCAGCCCCGGGGCTAGCGGGGGGGAAGAGACCCAGTACTTC
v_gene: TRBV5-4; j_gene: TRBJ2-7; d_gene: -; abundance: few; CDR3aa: CASSIFGGTEQYF; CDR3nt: TGTGCCAGCAGCATTTTTGGCGGCACCGAGCAGTACTTC
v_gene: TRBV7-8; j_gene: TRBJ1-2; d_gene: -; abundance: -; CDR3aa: CASSLADYGYTF; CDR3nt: TGTGCCAGCAGCTTAGCCGACTATGGCTACACCTTC
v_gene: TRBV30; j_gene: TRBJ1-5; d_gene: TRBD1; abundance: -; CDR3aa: CAWSGTDRPKHF; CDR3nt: TGTGCCTGGAGTGGGACGGACAGGCCTAAACATTTT
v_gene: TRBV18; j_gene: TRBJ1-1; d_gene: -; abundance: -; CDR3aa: CASSDPGSVGEAFF; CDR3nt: TGTGCCAGCTCAGACCCTGGGTCGGTAGGGGAAGCTTTCTTT
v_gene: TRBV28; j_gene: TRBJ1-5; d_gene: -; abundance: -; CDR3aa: CASSFRDEGNQPQHF; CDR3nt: TGTGCCAGCAGTTTCCGGGACGAGGGCAATCAGCCCCAGCATTTT
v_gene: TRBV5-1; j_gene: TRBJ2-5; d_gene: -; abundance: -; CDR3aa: CASSVGTPQETQYF; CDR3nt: TGCGCCAGCAGCGTCGGGACACCACAAGAGACCCAGTACTTC
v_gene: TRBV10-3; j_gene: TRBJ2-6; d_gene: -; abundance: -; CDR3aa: CAISEDGPVSGANVLTF; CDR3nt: TGTGCCATCAGTGAAGACGGGCCGGTGTCTGGGGCCAACGTCCTGACTTTC
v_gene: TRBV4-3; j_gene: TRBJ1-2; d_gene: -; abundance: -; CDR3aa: CASSQGLRAHSYGYTF; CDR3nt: TGCGCCAGCAGCCAAGGTCTGCGGGCGCACAGCTATGGCTACACCTTC
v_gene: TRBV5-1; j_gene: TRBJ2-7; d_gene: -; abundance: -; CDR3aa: CASSWGKPGDYEQYF; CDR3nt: TGCGCCAGCAGCTGGGGGAAACCCGGGGACTACGAGCAGTACTTC
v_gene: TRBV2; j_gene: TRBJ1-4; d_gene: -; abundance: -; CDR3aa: CASSESGGLNEKLFF; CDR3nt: TGTGCCAGCAGTGAAAGTGGTGGCCTTAATGAAAAACTGTTTTTT
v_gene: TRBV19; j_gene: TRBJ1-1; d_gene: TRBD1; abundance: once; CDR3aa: CASSVGQGNTEAFF; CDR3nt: TGTGCCAGTAGTGTCGGACAGGGGAACACTGAAGCTTTCTTT
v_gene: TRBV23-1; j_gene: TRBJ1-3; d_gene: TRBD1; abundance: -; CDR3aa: CASSHPTGDYGNTIYF; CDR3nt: TGCGCCAGCAGTCACCCGACAGGGGATTATGGAAACACCATATATTTT
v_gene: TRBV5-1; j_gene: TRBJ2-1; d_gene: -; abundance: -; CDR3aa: CASSHAGNNEQFF; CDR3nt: TGCGCCAGCAGCCACGCGGGCAACAATGAGCAGTTCTTC
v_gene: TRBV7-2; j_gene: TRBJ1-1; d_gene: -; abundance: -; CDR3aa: CASSLLGRLNTEAFF; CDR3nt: TGTGCCAGCAGCTTACTCGGGCGGTTAAACACTGAAGCTTTCTTT
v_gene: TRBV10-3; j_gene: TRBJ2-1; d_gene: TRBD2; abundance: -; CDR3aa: CASMIAGGAVDEQFF; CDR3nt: TGTGCCAGCATGATAGCGGGGGGCGCCGTAGATGAGCAGTTCTTC
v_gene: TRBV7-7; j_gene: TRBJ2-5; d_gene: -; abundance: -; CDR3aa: CASSSTTRGETQYF; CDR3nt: TGTGCCAGCAGCTCAACCACCCGCGGGGAGACCCAGTACTTC
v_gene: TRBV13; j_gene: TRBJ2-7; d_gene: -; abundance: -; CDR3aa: CASSLGGDLAEQYF; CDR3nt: TGTGCCAGCAGCTTAGGTGGGGACCTTGCCGAGCAGTACTTC
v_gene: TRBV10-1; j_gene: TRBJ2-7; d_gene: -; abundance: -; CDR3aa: CASGSGTAVGEQYF; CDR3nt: TGCGCCAGCGGGTCCGGGACGGCTGTGGGCGAGCAGTACTTC
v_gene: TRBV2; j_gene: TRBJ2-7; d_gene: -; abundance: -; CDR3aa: CASNRDSLYEQYF; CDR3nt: TGTGCCAGCAACCGAGACAGCCTCTACGAGCAGTACTTC
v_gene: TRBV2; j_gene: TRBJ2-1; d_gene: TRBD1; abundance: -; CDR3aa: CASSEAFGTGKHNEQFF; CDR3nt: TGTGCCAGCAGTGAAGCGTTTGGGACAGGGAAACACAATGAGCAGTTCTTC
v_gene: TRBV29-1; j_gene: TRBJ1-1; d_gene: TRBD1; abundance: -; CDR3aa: CSVHRDRVAFF; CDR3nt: TGCAGCGTTCACCGGGACAGGGTGGCTTTCTTT
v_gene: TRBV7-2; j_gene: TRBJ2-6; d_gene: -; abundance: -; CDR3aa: CASSLSSGANVLTF; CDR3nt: TGTGCCAGCAGCCTGAGCTCTGGGGCCAACGTCCTGACTTTC
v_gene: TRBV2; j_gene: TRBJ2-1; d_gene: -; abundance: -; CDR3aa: CASTPAGNSYNEQFF; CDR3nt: TGTGCCAGCACCCCGGCGGGGAACTCCTACAATGAGCAGTTCTTC
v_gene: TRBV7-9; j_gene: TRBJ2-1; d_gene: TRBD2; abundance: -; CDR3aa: CASSPTGLAGGTEQFF; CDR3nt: TGTGCCAGCAGCCCCACGGGGCTAGCGGGGGGGACTGAGCAGTTCTTC
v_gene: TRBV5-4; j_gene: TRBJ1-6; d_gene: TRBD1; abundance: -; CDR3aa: CASSPGTGGNSPLHF; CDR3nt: TGTGCCAGCAGCCCGGGGACAGGGGGTAATTCACCCCTCCACTTT